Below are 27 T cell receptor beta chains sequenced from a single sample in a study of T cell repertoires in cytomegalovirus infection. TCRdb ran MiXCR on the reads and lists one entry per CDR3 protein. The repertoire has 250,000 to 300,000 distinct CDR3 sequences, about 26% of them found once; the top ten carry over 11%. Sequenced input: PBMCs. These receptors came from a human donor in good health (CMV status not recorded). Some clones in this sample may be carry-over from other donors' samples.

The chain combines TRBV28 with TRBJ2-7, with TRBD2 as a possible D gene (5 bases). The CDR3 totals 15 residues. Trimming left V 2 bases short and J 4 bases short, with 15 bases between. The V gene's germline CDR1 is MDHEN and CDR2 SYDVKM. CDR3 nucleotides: TGTGCCAGCAGTTTAAGAGGGCCAGCGAGGTACGAGCAGTACTTC. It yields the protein CASSLRGPARYEQYF.

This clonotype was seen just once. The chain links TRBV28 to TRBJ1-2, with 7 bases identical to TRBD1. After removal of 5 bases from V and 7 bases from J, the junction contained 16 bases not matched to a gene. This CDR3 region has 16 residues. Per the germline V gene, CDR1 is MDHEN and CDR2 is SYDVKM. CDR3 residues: CASSTRGQAPLGGYTF. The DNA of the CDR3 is TGTGCCAGCAGTACCCGAGGACAGGCCCCATTGGGTGGCTACACCTTC.

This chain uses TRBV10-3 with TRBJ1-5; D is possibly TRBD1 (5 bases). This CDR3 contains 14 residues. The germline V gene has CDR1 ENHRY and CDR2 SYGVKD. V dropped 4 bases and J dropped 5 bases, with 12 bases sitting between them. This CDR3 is CAISGGGRDQPQHF. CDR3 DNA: TGTGCCATCAGTGGGGGGGGTCGGGATCAGCCCCAGCATTTT.

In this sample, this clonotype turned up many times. CDR3: CASRPWAGNGYTF. CDR3 DNA sequence: TGTGCCAGCCGCCCTTGGGCAGGGAATGGCTACACCTTC. The chain joins TRBV28 to TRBJ1-2, with D perhaps matching TRBD1 (5 bases). Germline V CDR1 and CDR2: MDHEN, SYDVKM. Trimming removed 8 bases at V and 6 bases at J, with 16 bases between. This CDR3 has 13 amino acids.

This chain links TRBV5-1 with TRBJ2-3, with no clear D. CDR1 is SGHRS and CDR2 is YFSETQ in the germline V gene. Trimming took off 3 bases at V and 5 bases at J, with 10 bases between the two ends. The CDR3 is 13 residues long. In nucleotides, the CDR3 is TGCGCCAGCAGCTCCATAGCAGGAGATACGCAGTATTTT. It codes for CASSSIAGDTQYF.

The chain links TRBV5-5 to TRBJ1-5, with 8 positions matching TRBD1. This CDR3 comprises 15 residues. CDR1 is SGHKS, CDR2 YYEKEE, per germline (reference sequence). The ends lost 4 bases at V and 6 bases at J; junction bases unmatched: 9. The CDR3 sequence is CASSRQGIGAQPQHF. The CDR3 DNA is TGTGCCAGCAGCCGACAGGGGATCGGGGCTCAGCCCCAGCATTTT.

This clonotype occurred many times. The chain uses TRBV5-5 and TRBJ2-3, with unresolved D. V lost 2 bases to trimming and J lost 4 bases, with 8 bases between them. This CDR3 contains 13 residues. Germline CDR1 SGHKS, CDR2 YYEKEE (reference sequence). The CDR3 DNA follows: TGTGCCAGCAGCTTTGGACCTTCAGATACGCAGTATTTT. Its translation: CASSFGPSDTQYF.

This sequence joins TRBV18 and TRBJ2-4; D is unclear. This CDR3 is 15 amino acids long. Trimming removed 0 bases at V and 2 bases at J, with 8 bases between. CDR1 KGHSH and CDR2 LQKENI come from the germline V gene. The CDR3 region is CASSPPLSTKNIQYF. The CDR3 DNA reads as TGTGCCAGCTCACCACCGCTATCGACCAAAAACATTCAGTACTTC.

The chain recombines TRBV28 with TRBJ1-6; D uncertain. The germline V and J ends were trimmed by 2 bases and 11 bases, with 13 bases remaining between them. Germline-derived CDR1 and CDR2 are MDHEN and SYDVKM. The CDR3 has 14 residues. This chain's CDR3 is CASSLAPPRAPLHF. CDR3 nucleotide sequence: TGTGCCAGCAGTTTAGCTCCTCCTCGGGCACCCCTCCACTTT.

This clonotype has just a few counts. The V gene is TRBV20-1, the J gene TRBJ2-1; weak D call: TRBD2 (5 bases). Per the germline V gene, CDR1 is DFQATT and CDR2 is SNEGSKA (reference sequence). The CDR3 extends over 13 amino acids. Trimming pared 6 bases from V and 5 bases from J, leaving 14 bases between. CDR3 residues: CSAPGSYHNEQFF. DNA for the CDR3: TGCAGTGCCCCGGGGAGCTACCACAATGAGCAGTTCTTC.

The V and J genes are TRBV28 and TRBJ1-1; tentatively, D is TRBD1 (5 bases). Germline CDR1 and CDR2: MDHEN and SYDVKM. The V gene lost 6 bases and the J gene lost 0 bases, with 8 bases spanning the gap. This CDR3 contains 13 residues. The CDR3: CASRGPLNTEAFF. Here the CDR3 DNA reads TGTGCCAGCAGGGGACCTTTGAACACTGAAGCTTTCTTT.

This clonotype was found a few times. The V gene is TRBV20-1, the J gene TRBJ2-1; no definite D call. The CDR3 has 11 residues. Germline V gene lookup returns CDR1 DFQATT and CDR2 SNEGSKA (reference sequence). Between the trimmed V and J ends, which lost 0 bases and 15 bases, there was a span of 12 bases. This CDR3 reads CSAREPGPAFF. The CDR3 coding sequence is TGCAGTGCTAGAGAACCCGGGCCTGCGTTCTTC.

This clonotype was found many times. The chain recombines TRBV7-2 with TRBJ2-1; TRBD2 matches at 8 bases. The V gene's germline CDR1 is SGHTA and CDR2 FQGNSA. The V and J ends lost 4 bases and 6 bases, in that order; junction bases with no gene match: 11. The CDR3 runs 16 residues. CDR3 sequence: CASSYTGRALRNEQFF. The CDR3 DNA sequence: TGTGCCAGCAGCTATACCGGGAGGGCCCTCCGCAATGAGCAGTTCTTC. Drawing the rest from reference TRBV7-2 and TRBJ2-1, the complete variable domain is GAGVSQSPSNKVTEKGKDVELRCDPISGHTALYWYRQSLGQGLEFLIYFQGNSAPDKSGLPSDRFSAERTGGSVSTLTIQRTQQEDSAVYLCASSYTGRALRNEQFFGPGTRLTVL.

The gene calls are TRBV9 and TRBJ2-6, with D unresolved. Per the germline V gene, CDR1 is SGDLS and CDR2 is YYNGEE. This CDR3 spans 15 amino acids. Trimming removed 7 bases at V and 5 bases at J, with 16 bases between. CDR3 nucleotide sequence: TGTGCCAGCTCGCCCCAAACGTCCCGGGCCAACGTCCTGACTTTC. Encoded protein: CASSPQTSRANVLTF.

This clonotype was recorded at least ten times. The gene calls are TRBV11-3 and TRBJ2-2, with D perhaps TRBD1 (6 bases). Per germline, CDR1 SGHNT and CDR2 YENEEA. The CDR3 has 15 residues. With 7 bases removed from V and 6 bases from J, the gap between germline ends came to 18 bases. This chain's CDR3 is CASIADSRGAGELFF. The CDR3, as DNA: TGTGCCAGCATCGCGGACAGTAGAGGTGCCGGGGAGCTGTTTTTT. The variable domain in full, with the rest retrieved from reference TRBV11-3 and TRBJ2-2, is EAGVVQSPRYKIIEKKQPVAFWCNPISGHNTLYWYLQNLGQGPELLIRYENEEAVDDSQLPKDRFSAERLKGVDSTLKIQPAELGDSAVYLCASIADSRGAGELFFGEGSRLTVL.

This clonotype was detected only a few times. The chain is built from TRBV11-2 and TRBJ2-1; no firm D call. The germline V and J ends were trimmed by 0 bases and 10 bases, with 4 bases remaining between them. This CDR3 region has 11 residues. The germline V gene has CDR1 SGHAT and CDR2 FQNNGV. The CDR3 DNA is TGTGCCAGCAGCTTAGATCAGGAGCAGTTCTTC. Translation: CASSLDQEQFF.

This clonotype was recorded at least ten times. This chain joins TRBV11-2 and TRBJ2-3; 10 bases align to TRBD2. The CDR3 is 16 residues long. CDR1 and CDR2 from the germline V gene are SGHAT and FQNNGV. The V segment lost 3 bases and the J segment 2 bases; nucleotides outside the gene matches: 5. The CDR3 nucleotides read TGTGCCAGCAGCTTTCTACTAGCGGGGATCACAGATACGCAGTATTTT. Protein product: CASSFLLAGITDTQYF.

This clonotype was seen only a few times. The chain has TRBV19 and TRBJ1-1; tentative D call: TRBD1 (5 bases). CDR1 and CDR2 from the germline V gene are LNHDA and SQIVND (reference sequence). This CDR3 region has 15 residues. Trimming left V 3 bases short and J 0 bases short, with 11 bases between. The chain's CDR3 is CASSIGTIMNTEAFF. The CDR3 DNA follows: TGTGCCAGTAGTATTGGGACCATAATGAACACTGAAGCTTTCTTT.

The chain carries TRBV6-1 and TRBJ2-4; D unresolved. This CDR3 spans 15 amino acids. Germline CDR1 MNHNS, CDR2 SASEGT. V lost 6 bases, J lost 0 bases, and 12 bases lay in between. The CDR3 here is CASRGIRLAKNIQYF. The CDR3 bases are TGTGCCAGCAGAGGAATAAGACTAGCCAAAAACATTCAGTACTTC.

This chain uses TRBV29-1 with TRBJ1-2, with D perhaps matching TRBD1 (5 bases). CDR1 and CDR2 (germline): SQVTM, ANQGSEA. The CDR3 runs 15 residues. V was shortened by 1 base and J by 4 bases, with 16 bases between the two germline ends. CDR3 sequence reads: CSVEVGAGSAYGYTF. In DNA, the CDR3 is TGCAGCGTTGAAGTCGGCGCAGGGTCGGCCTATGGCTACACCTTC.

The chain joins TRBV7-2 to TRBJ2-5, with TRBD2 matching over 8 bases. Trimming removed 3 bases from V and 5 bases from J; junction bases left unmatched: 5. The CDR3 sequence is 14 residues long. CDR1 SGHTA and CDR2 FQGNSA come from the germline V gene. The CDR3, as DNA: TGTGCCAGCAGCTTTAGCGGGGCCCCGGAGACCCAGTACTTC. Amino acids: CASSFSGAPETQYF.

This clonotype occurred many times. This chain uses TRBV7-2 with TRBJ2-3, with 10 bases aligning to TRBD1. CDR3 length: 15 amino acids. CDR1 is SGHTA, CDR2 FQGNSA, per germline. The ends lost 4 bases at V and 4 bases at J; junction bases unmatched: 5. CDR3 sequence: CASSSTGGAADTQYF. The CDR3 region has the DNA TGTGCCAGCAGCTCGACAGGGGGCGCGGCAGATACGCAGTATTTT.

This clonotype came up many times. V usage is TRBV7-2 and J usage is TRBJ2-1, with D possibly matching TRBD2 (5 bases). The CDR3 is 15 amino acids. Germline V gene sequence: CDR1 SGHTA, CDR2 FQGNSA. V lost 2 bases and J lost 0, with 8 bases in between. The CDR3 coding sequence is TGTGCCAGCAGCTTACGGGATGGCTCCTACAATGAGCAGTTCTTC. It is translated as CASSLRDGSYNEQFF.

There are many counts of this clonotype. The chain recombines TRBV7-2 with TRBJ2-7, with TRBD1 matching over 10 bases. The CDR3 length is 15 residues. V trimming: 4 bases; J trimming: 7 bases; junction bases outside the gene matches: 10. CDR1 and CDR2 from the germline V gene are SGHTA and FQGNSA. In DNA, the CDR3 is TGTGCCAGCAGCTATCCCGGGGACAGGGGATGGGAGCAGTACTTC. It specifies CASSYPGDRGWEQYF.

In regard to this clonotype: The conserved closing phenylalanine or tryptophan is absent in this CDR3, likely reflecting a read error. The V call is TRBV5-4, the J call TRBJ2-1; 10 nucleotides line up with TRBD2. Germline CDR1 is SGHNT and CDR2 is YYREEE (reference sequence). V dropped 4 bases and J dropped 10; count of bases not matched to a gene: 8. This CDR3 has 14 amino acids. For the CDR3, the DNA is TGTGCCAGCAGCCCAAGACTAGCGGGCGGGGAGCAGTTCGTC. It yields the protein CASSPRLAGGEQFV.

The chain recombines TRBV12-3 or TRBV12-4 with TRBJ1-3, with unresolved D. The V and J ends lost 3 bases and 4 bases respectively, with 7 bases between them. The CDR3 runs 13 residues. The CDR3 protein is CASSFSTGNTIYF. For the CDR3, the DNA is TGTGCCAGCAGTTTCTCTACAGGAAACACCATATATTTT.

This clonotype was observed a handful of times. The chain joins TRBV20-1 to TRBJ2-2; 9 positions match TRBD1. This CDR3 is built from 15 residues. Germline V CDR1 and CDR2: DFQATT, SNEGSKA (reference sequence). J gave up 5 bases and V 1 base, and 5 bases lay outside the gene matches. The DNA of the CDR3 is TGCAGTGCTAGAGTAGGACAGGGGAGGACCGGGGAGCTGTTTTTT. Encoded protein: CSARVGQGRTGELFF.